This TCR beta chain was profiled in a study of CD8+ T cells in alopecia areata. Study summary: Among treated patients, oral tofacitinib was administered at 5 to 10 mg twice daily.

The treatment: oral pan-JAK inhibitor, 5-10 mg twice daily. Punch biopsies of lesional scalp, plus peripheral blood, were taken from alopecia areata patients. Study-wide results and caveats: Scalp data also include sequences from resident alphabeta T cells of normal skin. In scalp, tofacitinib significantly decreased clonality and expanded CD8+ clones among the top 100.

Once RNA had been extracted, it was reverse transcribed into cDNA to act as the sequencing template. Produced via immunoSEQ multiplex PCR; TCRdb's table is partial and in-frame only. The data contain roughly 180,000 clones, 53% of them singletons. Germline assignment: CDR1 SGHVS and CDR2 FNYEAQ. The CDR3 contains 14 residues. Trimming left V 3 bases short and J 10 bases short, with 16 bases between. A single count supports this clone. What it recognizes is unknown. The sequence derives from a human donor with alopecia areata. This specimen was CD8+ T cells sorted from blood, taken at week 24, from a patient treated with tofacitinib. The chain combines TRBV7-6 with TRBJ2-1, with a weak D call TRBD1 (5 bases). CDR3 nucleotides: TGTGCCAGCAGCTTTACACTTGGGGCTCCCGAGCAGTTCTTC. Translating it yields CASSFTLGAPEQFF.